This T cell receptor (beta chain) stems from a study of HIV-infected patients and healthy controls. Study-wide results and caveats: Healthy controls shared more CDR3 sequences between individuals than HIV-infected patients did.

cDNA was made from about 510 ng RNA using alpha and beta constant primers. Alpha and beta chain libraries were made separately by chain-specific third strand synthesis with multiplexing indices. The SP2 site served as the priming point for second strand synthesis. A roughly 24-cycle PCR with P5s and P7 primers followed a short adapter-adding first PCR. TCRdb ran MiXCR on the 5' RACE reads and lists one entry per CDR3 protein. The data contain approximately 6,100 distinct CDR3 sequences, 8.8% of them seen just once; the ten biggest clones take up around 30%. Antiretroviral therapy had run roughly three months, about 14 weeks, before follow-up blood collection. Whole blood was used without fractionation, so all unsorted peripheral T cells were included. This clonotype came up a few times. Its antigen is not identified. The germline V gene encodes CDR1 DFQATT and CDR2 SNEGSKA (reference sequence). The V gene lost 6 bases and the J gene lost 7 bases, with 22 bases spanning the gap. The length of the CDR3 is 14 residues.

The receptor comes from an adult with HIV infection. This chain links TRBV20-1 with TRBJ2-7; either TRBD1 or TRBD2 may supply D (5 bases each). The sample was blood, taken during antiretroviral therapy. Here the CDR3 DNA reads TGCAGTGCCAGACTGGGGCGGGTGCAGGGAGAGCAGTACTTC. Amino acid sequence: CSARLGRVQGEQYF.